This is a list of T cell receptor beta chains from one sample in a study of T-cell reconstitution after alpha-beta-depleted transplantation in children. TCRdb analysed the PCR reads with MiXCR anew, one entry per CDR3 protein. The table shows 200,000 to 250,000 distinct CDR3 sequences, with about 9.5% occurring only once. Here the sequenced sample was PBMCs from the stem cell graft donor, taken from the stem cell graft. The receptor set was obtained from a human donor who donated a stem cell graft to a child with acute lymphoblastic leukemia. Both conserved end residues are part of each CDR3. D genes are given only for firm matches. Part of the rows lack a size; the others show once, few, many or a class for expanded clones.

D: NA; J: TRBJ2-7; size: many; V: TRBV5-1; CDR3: CASSTGTGEQYF; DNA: TGCGCCAGCAGCACCGGGACCGGGGAGCAGTACTTC
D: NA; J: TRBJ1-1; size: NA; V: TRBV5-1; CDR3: CASILETTMNTEAFF; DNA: TGCGCCAGCATCTTGGAGACAACCATGAACACTGAAGCTTTCTTT
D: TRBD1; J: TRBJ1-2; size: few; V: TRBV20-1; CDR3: CSASTGGSYGYTF; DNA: TGCAGTGCTAGTACAGGGGGCAGCTATGGCTACACCTTC
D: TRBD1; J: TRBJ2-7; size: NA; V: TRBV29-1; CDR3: CSAAYRGQGKYEQYF; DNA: TGCAGCGCCGCATACCGGGGACAGGGAAAGTACGAGCAGTACTTC
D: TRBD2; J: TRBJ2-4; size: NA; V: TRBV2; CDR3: CASSENIPGGLIAKNIQYF; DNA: TGTGCCAGCAGTGAAAATATCCCGGGGGGGCTGATAGCCAAAAACATTCAGTACTTC
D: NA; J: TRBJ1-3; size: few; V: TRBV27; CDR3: CATPRDIPSGNTIYF; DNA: TGTGCCACCCCCCGGGACATCCCCTCTGGAAACACCATATATTTT
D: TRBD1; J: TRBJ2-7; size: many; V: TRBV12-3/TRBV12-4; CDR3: CASSGTGGPYEQYF; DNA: TGTGCCAGCTCTGGGACAGGGGGCCCCTACGAGCAGTACTTC
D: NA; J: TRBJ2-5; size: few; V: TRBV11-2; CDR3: CASSATGSQETQYF; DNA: TGTGCCAGCAGCGCAACAGGGAGTCAAGAGACCCAGTACTTC
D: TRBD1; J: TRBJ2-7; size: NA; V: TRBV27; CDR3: CASSPGTGLTYEQYF; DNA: TGTGCCAGCAGTCCGGGGACAGGCCTCACCTACGAGCAGTACTTC
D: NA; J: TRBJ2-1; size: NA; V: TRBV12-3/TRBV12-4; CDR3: CASCLVSNDNEQFF; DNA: TGTGCCAGCTGCCTGGTTAGCAACGACAATGAGCAGTTCTTC
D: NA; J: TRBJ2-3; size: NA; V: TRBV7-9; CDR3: CASSAAADTQYF; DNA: TGTGCCAGCAGCGCGGCTGCAGATACGCAGTATTTT
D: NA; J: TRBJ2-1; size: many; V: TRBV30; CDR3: CAWSATGNEQFF; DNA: TGTGCCTGGAGTGCTACAGGGAATGAGCAGTTCTTC
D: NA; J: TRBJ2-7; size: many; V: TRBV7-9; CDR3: CASSSGPGTNSYEQYF; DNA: TGTGCCAGCAGCTCGGGACCGGGAACCAACTCCTACGAGCAGTACTTC
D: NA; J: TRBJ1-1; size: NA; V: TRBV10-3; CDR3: CAISDRVMNTEAFF; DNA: TGTGCCATCAGTGATAGGGTAATGAACACTGAAGCTTTCTTT
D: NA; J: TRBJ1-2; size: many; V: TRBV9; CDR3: CASSTRDNYGYTF; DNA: TGTGCCAGCAGCACCCGGGACAACTATGGCTACACCTTC
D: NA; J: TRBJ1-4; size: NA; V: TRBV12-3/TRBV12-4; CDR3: CASSFNTPDNEKLFF; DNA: TGTGCCAGCAGTTTCAATACGCCGGATAATGAAAAACTGTTTTTT
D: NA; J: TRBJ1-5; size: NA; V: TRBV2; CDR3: CASSLTSRSNQPQHF; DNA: TGTGCCAGCAGTCTGACATCCCGTAGCAATCAGCCCCAGCATTTT
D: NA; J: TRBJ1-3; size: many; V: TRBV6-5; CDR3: CASSIQANSGNTIYF; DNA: TGTGCCAGCAGCATCCAGGCAAACTCTGGAAACACCATATATTTT
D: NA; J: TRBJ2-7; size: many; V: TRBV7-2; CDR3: CASSLGRYYEQYF; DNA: TGTGCCAGCAGCTTAGGCAGATACTACGAGCAGTACTTC
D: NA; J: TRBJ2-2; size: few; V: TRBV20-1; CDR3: CSASNGYTGELFF; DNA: TGCAGTGCTAGTAACGGGTACACCGGGGAGCTGTTTTTT
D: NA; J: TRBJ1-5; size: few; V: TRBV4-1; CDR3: CASSQELADSNQPQHF; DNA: TGCGCCAGCAGCCAAGAATTAGCGGATAGCAATCAGCCCCAGCATTTT
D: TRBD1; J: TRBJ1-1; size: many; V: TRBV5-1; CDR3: CASSLRQGAETEAFF; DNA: TGCGCCAGCAGCTTGAGACAGGGGGCAGAAACTGAAGCTTTCTTT
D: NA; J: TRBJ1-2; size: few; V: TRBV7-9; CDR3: CATPRVFLANYGYTF; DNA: TGTGCCACCCCCAGGGTTTTTCTAGCTAACTATGGCTACACCTTC
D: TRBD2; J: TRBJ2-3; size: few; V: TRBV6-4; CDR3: CASWTSRAGGRTDTQYF; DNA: TGTGCCAGCTGGACGTCCCGGGCGGGGGGGCGCACAGATACGCAGTATTTT
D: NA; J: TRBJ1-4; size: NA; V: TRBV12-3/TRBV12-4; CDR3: CASSPTVPNEKLFF; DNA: TGTGCCAGCAGCCCGACAGTTCCTAATGAAAAACTGTTTTTT
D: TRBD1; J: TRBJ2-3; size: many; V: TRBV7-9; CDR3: CASSFKQGSDTQYF; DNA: TGTGCCAGCAGCTTTAAACAGGGGTCAGATACGCAGTATTTT
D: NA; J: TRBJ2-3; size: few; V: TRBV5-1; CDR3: CASSFAEGDTQYF; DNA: TGCGCCAGCAGCTTCGCCGAGGGAGATACGCAGTATTTT
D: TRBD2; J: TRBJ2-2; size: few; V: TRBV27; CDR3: CASRGSGGLGELFF; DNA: TGTGCCAGCAGGGGATCGGGGGGGCTCGGGGAGCTGTTTTTT
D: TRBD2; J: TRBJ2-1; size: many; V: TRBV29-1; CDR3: CSVSERGNGYNEQFF; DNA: TGCAGCGTTTCCGAGCGGGGCAACGGGTACAATGAGCAGTTCTTC
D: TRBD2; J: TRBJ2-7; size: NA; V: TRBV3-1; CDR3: CASSQDFIAGVGDFPYEQYF; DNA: TGTGCCAGCAGCCAAGACTTCATAGCGGGGGTCGGAGATTTTCCCTACGAGCAGTACTTC
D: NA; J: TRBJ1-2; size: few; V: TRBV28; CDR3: CASSLFETAKNYGYTF; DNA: TGTGCCAGCAGTTTATTTGAGACAGCGAAAAACTATGGCTACACCTTC
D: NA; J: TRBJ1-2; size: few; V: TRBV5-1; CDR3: CASSFGEYGYTF; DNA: TGCGCCAGCAGCTTTGGGGAATATGGCTACACCTTC
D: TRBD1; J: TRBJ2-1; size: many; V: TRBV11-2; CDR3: CASSPSTGHNEQFF; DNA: TGTGCCAGCAGCCCCTCGACAGGGCACAATGAGCAGTTCTTC
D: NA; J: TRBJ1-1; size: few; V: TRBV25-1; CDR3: CASSGWGIGQGGTEAFF; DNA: TGTGCCAGCAGTGGCTGGGGGATAGGGCAGGGAGGGACTGAAGCTTTCTTT
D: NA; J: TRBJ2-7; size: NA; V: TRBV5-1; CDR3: CASSSQGGYEQYF; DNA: TGCGCCAGCAGCTCACAGGGAGGCTACGAGCAGTACTTC
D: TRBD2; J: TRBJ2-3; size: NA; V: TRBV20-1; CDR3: CSARDWLSGYGLAGTKTDTQYF; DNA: TGCAGTGCTAGAGATTGGTTGTCTGGATACGGACTAGCGGGAACGAAGACGGATACGCAGTATTTT
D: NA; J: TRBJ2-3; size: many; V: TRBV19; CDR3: CASSQTGTEGPDTQYF; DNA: TGTGCCAGTAGTCAAACCGGGACGGAGGGGCCAGATACGCAGTATTTT
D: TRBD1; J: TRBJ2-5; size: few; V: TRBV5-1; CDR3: CASSSTGTGQETQYF; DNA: TGCGCCAGCAGCTCCACAGGGACAGGGCAAGAGACCCAGTACTTC
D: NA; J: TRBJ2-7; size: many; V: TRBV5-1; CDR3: CASSLRTRDGEQYF; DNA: TGCGCCAGCAGCTTAAGAACCAGGGATGGCGAGCAGTACTTC
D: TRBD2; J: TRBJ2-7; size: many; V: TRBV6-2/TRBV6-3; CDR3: CASSYHGTSGATLYEQYF; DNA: TGTGCCAGCAGTTACCACGGGACTAGCGGGGCAACACTCTACGAGCAGTACTTC
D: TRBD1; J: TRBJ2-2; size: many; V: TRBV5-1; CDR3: CASSGTGVTGELFF; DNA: TGCGCCAGCAGCGGAACAGGGGTCACCGGGGAGCTGTTTTTT
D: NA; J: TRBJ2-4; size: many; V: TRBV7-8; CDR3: CASSLRASSYAKNIQYF; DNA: TGTGCCAGCAGCTTACGGGCCAGTTCTTACGCCAAAAACATTCAGTACTTC
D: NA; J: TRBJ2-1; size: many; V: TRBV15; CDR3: CATSTDKYNEQFF; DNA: TGTGCCACCAGCACCGACAAATACAATGAGCAGTTCTTC
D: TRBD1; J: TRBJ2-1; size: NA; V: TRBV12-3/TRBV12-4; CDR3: CASSLQGAIEQFF; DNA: TGTGCCAGCAGTCTTCAGGGGGCGATTGAGCAGTTCTTC
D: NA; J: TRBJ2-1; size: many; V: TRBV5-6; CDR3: CASSLANEQFF; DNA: TGTGCCAGCAGCTTGGCCAATGAGCAGTTCTTC
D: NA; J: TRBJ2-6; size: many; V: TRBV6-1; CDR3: CASILTRSGANVLTF; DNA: TGTGCCAGCATCCTCACCCGCTCTGGGGCCAACGTCCTGACTTTC
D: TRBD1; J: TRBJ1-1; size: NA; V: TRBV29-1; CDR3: CSVFHRGWGTEAFF; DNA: TGCAGCGTATTCCACAGGGGGTGGGGGACTGAAGCTTTCTTT
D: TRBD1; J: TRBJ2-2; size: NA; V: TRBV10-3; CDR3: CAISEPGGQGSTGELFF; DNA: TGTGCCATCAGTGAGCCAGGAGGACAGGGATCCACCGGGGAGCTGTTTTTT
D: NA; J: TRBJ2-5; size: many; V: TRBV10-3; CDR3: CAITKEARETQYF; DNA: TGTGCCATCACAAAGGAAGCGCGTGAGACCCAGTACTTC
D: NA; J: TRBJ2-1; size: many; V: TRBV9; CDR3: CASISAYNEQFF; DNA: TGTGCCAGCATCAGTGCCTACAATGAGCAGTTCTTC
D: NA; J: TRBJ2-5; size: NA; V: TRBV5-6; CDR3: CASSSRKDTWFQETQYF; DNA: TGTGCCAGCAGCTCTAGAAAGGACACCTGGTTTCAAGAGACCCAGTACTTC
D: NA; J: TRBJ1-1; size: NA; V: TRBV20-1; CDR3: CRAGNTEAFF; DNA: TGCAGGGCGGGTAACACTGAAGCTTTCTTT
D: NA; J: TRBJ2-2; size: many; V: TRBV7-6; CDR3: CASSSSGALSGELFF; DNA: TGTGCCAGCAGCTCCTCGGGGGCGCTTAGCGGGGAGCTGTTTTTT
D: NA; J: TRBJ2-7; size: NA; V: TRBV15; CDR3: CATSRERFYEQYF; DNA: TGTGCCACCAGCAGAGAACGTTTCTACGAGCAGTACTTC
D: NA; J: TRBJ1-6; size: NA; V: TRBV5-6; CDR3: CASRTIQGISNSPLHF; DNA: TGTGCCAGCAGAACAATTCAGGGGATCTCCAATTCACCCCTCCACTTT
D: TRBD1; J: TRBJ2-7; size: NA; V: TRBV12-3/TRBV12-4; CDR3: CASSGGRGQGAF; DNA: TGTGCCAGCAGCGGGGGCCGGGGACAGGGGGCCTTC
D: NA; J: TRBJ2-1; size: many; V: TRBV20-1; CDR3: CSASRYAGTPNEQFF; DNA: TGCAGTGCTAGCCGCTACGCCGGGACTCCCAATGAGCAGTTCTTC